The rows below give T cell receptor beta chains drawn from one sample of a study of blood T cell repertoires in COVID-19. Only in-frame clones appear in the TCRdb table, and some are missing; sequencing was by immunoSEQ multiplex PCR. The sample has roughly 300,000 clones; over 80% are singletons. The sample taken for sequencing was peripheral blood. These receptors were taken from a woman aged 40 to 50 who had recovered from COVID-19. The conserved cysteine and the conserved F or W are not part of the CDR3 here. The size field is filled for only some rows; it gives once, few, many or a size class.

V: TRBV3-1/TRBV3-2; size: NA; J: TRBJ1-1; CDR3: ASSQEVDRGQGTEAF
V: TRBV13; size: NA; J: TRBJ1-2; CDR3: ASSLKGAYGYT
V: TRBV12-3/TRBV12-4; size: NA; J: TRBJ1-5; CDR3: ASSLNFRQPQH
V: TRBV11-3; size: NA; J: TRBJ2-2; CDR3: ASSSPTGTGDTGELF
V: TRBV13; size: once; J: TRBJ2-7; CDR3: ASSLGRASPEQY
V: TRBV13; size: NA; J: TRBJ2-3; CDR3: ASSEPPQLAGGLTDTQY
V: TRBV18; size: NA; J: TRBJ2-7; CDR3: ASSPYSGYEQY
V: TRBV5-6; size: NA; J: TRBJ1-1; CDR3: ASSSLRDRGLNTEAF
V: TRBV4-1; size: NA; J: TRBJ1-2; CDR3: ASSRDIWFSGYT
V: TRBV7-9; size: NA; J: TRBJ1-1; CDR3: ASSVQGGDTEAF
V: TRBV3-1/TRBV3-2; size: NA; J: TRBJ2-2; CDR3: ASSQDRGRFVGELF
V: TRBV5-1; size: NA; J: TRBJ2-5; CDR3: ASSPRGQETQY
V: TRBV5-8; size: NA; J: TRBJ1-1; CDR3: ASRPEGPMNTEAF
V: TRBV15; size: NA; J: TRBJ1-4; CDR3: ATSRWKQGNEKLF
V: TRBV6-6; size: few; J: TRBJ1-1; CDR3: ASSFPGTGDTEAF
V: TRBV27; size: NA; J: TRBJ2-7; CDR3: ASSPYRGFDEQY
V: TRBV18; size: NA; J: TRBJ1-5; CDR3: ASSNTGGYLYSNQPQH
V: TRBV29-1; size: NA; J: TRBJ2-7; CDR3: SVEVQGAYEQY
V: TRBV6-5; size: NA; J: TRBJ2-1; CDR3: ASSYGAGPYNEQF
V: TRBV21-1; size: NA; J: TRBJ1-3; CDR3: ASSKWSFSSGNTIY
V: TRBV5-8; size: NA; J: TRBJ2-7; CDR3: ASSLILDTYSYEQY
V: TRBV7-2; size: NA; J: TRBJ2-4; CDR3: ASSPGGGGENIQY
V: TRBV7-9; size: NA; J: TRBJ1-5; CDR3: ASSRGVGGQPQH
V: TRBV25-1; size: NA; J: TRBJ1-1; CDR3: AAGTLNTEAF
V: TRBV21-1; size: NA; J: TRBJ1-6; CDR3: ASSNYDREEDSPLH
V: TRBV7-9; size: NA; J: TRBJ2-1; CDR3: ASSLARQEQF